This entry lists 12 T cell receptor beta chains sequenced from one sample in a study of T cells in Graves' hyperthyroidism and ophthalmopathy. The TCR beta CDR3 regions underwent amplification using RNA transcripts as the source. An initial round of RT-PCR targeting the TCR CDR3 relied on the HTBI primer set. TCRdb used MiXCR to reprocess the multiplex PCR reads, holding one entry per CDR3 protein. The sample lists about 250,000 distinct CDR3 sequences, almost 25% occurring once. Input material: blood. The receptors were sampled from a woman between 40 and 55 years old with Graves' ophthalmopathy.

In its sample, this clonotype was seen many times. This clone may be a read error of a much larger clone one base away. The J gene is TRBJ2-7, the V gene TRBV6-5, with D possibly matching TRBD1 (6 bases). CDR1 is MNHEY and CDR2 is SVGAGI in the germline V gene. The CDR3 contains 15 residues. The CDR3 DNA reads TGTGCCGGCAGCTTAGGACAGACCTCAACCTACGAGCAGTACTTC. Its translation: CAGSLGQTSTYEQYF.

This clonotype came up many times. The rearrangement joins TRBV12-3 or TRBV12-4 to TRBJ2-7; TRBD2 is a possible D gene (5 bases). V lost 7 bases and J lost 0, with 10 bases in between. The CDR3 extends over 13 amino acids. The CDR3 coding sequence is TGTGCCAGCAAGCAAGGGAGCTCCTACGAGCAGTACTTC. This gives the protein CASKQGSSYEQYF.

The chain has TRBV28 and TRBJ1-1; the D is unclear. The CDR3 has 15 residues. The V gene's germline CDR1 is MDHEN and CDR2 SYDVKM. V was trimmed by 6 bases and J by 0 bases, leaving 14 bases between them. The CDR3 nucleotides read TGTGCCAGCAGAACTCCTGGACTGATGAACACTGAAGCTTTCTTT. Amino acid sequence: CASRTPGLMNTEAFF.

This clonotype has at least ten counts. This rearrangement joins TRBV28 to TRBJ1-1, with D tentatively TRBD1 (5 bases). This CDR3 spans 14 amino acids. The V end was cut by 3 bases, the J end by 3 bases, with 11 bases between. CDR1 MDHEN and CDR2 SYDVKM come from the germline V gene. CDR3 amino acids: CASSLSGGYTEAFF. DNA of the CDR3: TGTGCCAGCAGTTTGTCCGGGGGGTACACTGAAGCTTTCTTT.

Only a few counts were recorded for this clonotype. The chain has TRBV15 and TRBJ1-1; D gene unclear. Germline CDR1 reads LNHNV; CDR2 reads YYDKDF (reference sequence). The CDR3 is made up of 12 amino acids. Trimming shortened V by 5 bases and J by 1 base, and 5 bases separated the two germline ends. As DNA, the CDR3 is TGTGCCACCAGCCCACCGAACACTGAAGCTTTCTTT. It yields the protein CATSPPNTEAFF.

This clonotype was observed many times. V and J are TRBV10-1 and TRBJ1-1; D possibly corresponds to TRBD1 (6 bases). Trimming pared 6 bases from V and 1 base from J, leaving 15 bases between. Germline assignment: CDR1 WNHNN and CDR2 SYGVQD (reference sequence). The CDR3 runs to 15 residues. The CDR3 is CASSPVTGPNTEAFF. In DNA form, the CDR3 reads TGCGCCAGCAGCCCCGTCACAGGGCCGAACACTGAAGCTTTCTTT.

This clonotype was picked up many times. The chain links TRBV28 to TRBJ2-5, with D maybe TRBD2 (5 bases). This CDR3 spans 13 amino acids. Deletions cut 4 bases from V and 7 bases from J, with 13 bases between. Per germline, CDR1 MDHEN and CDR2 SYDVKM. The CDR3 loop reads CASSYPGIVTQYF. In DNA, the CDR3 is TGTGCCAGCAGTTACCCCGGGATTGTGACCCAGTACTTC.

This clonotype was found a few times. The rearrangement joins TRBV11-2 to TRBJ1-2; no clear D. The CDR3 contains 15 residues. V was pared by 0 bases and J by 5 bases, with 13 bases between. Germline V CDR1 and CDR2: SGHAT, FQNNGV. Written as DNA, the CDR3 is TGTGCCAGCAGCTTAGATAACAAACCGGGTTATGGCTACACCTTC. This sequence encodes CASSLDNKPGYGYTF.

At least ten counts were recorded for this clonotype. The V and J genes are TRBV28 and TRBJ1-5, with D unresolved. V gave up 3 bases and J gave up 2 bases, with 5 bases separating them. Germline V CDR1 and CDR2: MDHEN, SYDVKM. The CDR3 spans 13 residues. CDR3 DNA: TGTGCCAGCAGTTTCTTTGGCAATCAGCCCCAGCATTTT. It is translated as CASSFFGNQPQHF.

The chain recombines TRBV7-9 with TRBJ1-2, with D unclear. V gave up 5 bases and J gave up 1 base, with 14 bases separating them. This CDR3 is built from 15 residues. From germline, CDR1 is SEHNR and CDR2 FQNEAQ (reference sequence). CDR3 residues: CASSASPKINYGYTF. The CDR3 bases are TGTGCCAGCAGCGCAAGCCCCAAGATTAACTATGGCTACACCTTC. Together with reference TRBV7-9 and TRBJ1-2, the CDR3 gives the full variable domain: DTGVSQNPRHKITKRGQNVTFRCDPISEHNRLYWYRQTLGQGPEFLTYFQNEAQLEKSRLLSDRFSAERPKGSFSTLEIQRTEQGDSAMYLCASSASPKINYGYTFGSGTRLTVV.

This clonotype was picked up many times. The chain employs TRBV5-1 and TRBJ2-2; possibly TRBD2 for D (5 bases). Looked up from germline, CDR1 is SGHRS and CDR2 is YFSETQ. The V end was cut by 1 base, the J end by 4 bases, with 14 bases between. CDR3 length: 16 amino acids. Here the CDR3 DNA reads TGCGCCAGCAGCTTGTTTGGGAGTAGTTTCACCGGGGAGCTGTTTTTT. Its translation: CASSLFGSSFTGELFF.

The chain has TRBV5-1 and TRBJ2-1, with D uncertain. CDR3 length equals 12 residues. Germline V gene lookup returns CDR1 SGHRS and CDR2 YFSETQ. Trimming removed 5 bases from V and 3 bases from J, with 6 bases in between. CDR3 in amino acids: CASRYSYNEQFF. In nucleotides, the CDR3 is TGCGCCAGCAGGTACAGCTACAATGAGCAGTTCTTC.